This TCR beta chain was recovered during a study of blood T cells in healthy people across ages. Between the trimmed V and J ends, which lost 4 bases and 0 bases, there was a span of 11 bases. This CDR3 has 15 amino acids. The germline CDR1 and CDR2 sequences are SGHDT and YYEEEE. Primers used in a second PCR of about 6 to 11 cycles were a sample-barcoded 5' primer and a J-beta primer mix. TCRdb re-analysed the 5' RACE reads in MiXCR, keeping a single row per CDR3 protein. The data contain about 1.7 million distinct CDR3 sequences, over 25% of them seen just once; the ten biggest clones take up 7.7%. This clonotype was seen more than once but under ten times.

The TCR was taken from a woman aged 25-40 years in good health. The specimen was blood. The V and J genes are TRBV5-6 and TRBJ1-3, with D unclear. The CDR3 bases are TGTGCCAGCAGCGACCGGGCCTACTCTGGAAACACCATATATTTT. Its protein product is CASSDRAYSGNTIYF.